This T cell receptor (beta chain) was sequenced during a study of CD8+CD57+ T cells in acquired aplastic anemia. TCR beta VDJ combinations and CDR3 sequences were profiled from genomic DNA. TCRdb processed the reads anew with MiXCR; each CDR3 protein has one entry. The sample has some 150,000 distinct CDR3 sequences; 41% are singletons. This clonotype was picked up many times. Trimming took off 0 bases at V and 5 bases at J, with 11 bases between the two ends. Looked up from germline, CDR1 is SGDLS and CDR2 is YYNGEE. There are 15 residues in the CDR3. The source of this sequence is a human donor in good health, serving as a control. The chain carries TRBV9 and TRBJ2-2; TRBD2 is a possible D gene (5 bases). Source material: sorted CD4+, CD8+, or CD8+CD57+ T cells (not recorded which) from PBMCs. CDR3: CASSVGTGGTGELFF. The CDR3 DNA reads as TGTGCCAGCAGCGTAGGGACGGGCGGGACCGGGGAGCTGTTTTTT.